What follows describes a single T cell receptor (beta chain). This clonotype has more than one count but fewer than ten. Its antigen remains unidentified. No much larger clonotype is one base removed from it; base qualities were not supplied. The time point label here, explained by the study, means: newly diagnosed GD, antithyroid drugs for less than 3 months. For both TCR sequencing and RNA sequencing, RNA was extracted from PBMCs using TRIzol. The diagnosis of Graves' disease followed American Thyroid Association guidelines. Patients were recruited from an endocrinology department in Xi'an, China. From each patient, around 9 milliliters of peripheral blood was collected into an EDTA anticoagulant tube. Ficoll Paque Plus density gradient separation was used to isolate PBMCs, and no additional T cell sorting was done. RNA quality was checked with an Agilent 2100 Bioanalyzer and agarose gel, and concentration with a NanoDrop 2000.

This record belongs to a study of regulatory T cells in long-lasting Graves disease (dated by TCRdb to about 2021). With respect to the entire study: In the newly diagnosed Graves' disease group, patients had been taking antithyroid drugs for less than 3 months. The study was registered as a clinical trial and conducted in China. TCR sequencing covered some 13 persistent and 20 newly diagnosed Graves' disease patients, 33 samples in total. Persistent Graves' disease patients were compared with newly diagnosed Graves' disease patients by peripheral blood TCR sequencing and RNA sequencing. The full study reports these points: TRBV28, TRBJ1-2 and TRBJ2-5 were preferentially used in persistent disease, while TRBV20-1 and TRBJ2-1 were favored in newly diagnosed disease. The small sample size was acknowledged by the authors as a limitation that may reduce accuracy. Patients with persistent disease shared more public clonotypes (about 2,700) than newly diagnosed patients did (more than 900). Only the TCR beta chain was sequenced and analyzed. Only peripheral blood was studied, because thyroid tissue, the primary lesion, was inaccessible. Lower TCR Shannon entropy and fewer highly expanded clones were observed in persistent Graves' disease patients than in newly diagnosed patients, which suggested clonal expansion.

V lost 2 bases and J lost 2 bases; the stretch between them is 13 bases long. From the germline V gene (reference sequence), CDR1 is MNHEY and CDR2 is SMNVEV. The CDR3 contains 16 residues, cysteine and phenylalanine counted. The only DNA kept is the CDR3, 48 bases in frame from the first base. Library generation was performed with multiplex PCR. These reads were obtained on an Illumina HiSeq 4000. iRepertoire HTBI primers and Arm-PCR amplification of CDR3 regions were used to construct TCR beta libraries. Before sequencing, the PCR products went through gel purification. Concerning the study's data processing: Gene usage analysis of CDR3 amino acid clonotypes used the 60 to 80 TRBV and some 13 TRBJ segments found across samples. COPE and FqMerger were used to merge filtered high-quality paired reads into contigs. BLAST was used to align contigs to IMGT TRBV, TRBD and TRBJ reference genes, and CDR3 was defined according to IMGT. Clonotypes above 0.1% frequency were classified as highly expanded clones. Shannon entropy served as the measure of repertoire diversity, while the Gini coefficient captured V-J evenness. A clonotype found in more than one individual was treated as public. TCRdb applied fastp at Q25 and MiXCR to the public reads, then kept only in-frame beta chains. Each CDR3 protein appears once, grouped with its most common genes and DNA. TCRdb, not the original authors, processed these V and J calls. The sample records over 500,000 distinct CDR3 sequences, around 15% of which are singletons. The ten largest account for more than 10% of the sample.

These sequences were also reported in another study, on T cells in Graves' hyperthyroidism and ophthalmopathy. That second publication adds: Stable Graves' hyperthyroidism was defined as the absence of progression to ophthalmopathy over 18 months of follow-up. Hyperthyroidism patients were aged 18 to 65 years and newly diagnosed, with disease duration of less than 2 months. The study excluded patients with uncontrolled infections, other autoimmune diseases, pregnancy or lactation. Diagnoses were established on the basis of clinical symptoms, serum thyroxine and TRAb, thyroid ultrasound, and orbital computed tomography. The TCR CDR3 was subjected to a first round of RT-PCR using the HTBI primer set and the Qiagen OneStep RT-PCR kit. Blood samples also contained most of the expanded thyroid clonotypes (frequency above 0.001), which suggests that blood repertoires may reflect thyroid immune responses. In cross-validation, a model built on a 13 V-J signature told ophthalmopathy apart from stable hyperthyroidism with approximately 91% sensitivity and approximately 81% specificity, and in testing the same model reached 80%/75%. In validation, progression to ophthalmopathy was predicted by the model with nearly 71% sensitivity and around 75% specificity, a median of approximately 6.5 months before onset. To identify TCR V-J signatures that set the groups apart, the researchers used a discovery cohort of 90 to 100 patients, made up of fewer than 50 with Graves' ophthalmopathy and approximately 57 with stable Graves' hyperthyroidism. Prospective prediction of ophthalmopathy was tested in an independent validation cohort consisting of some 20 hyperthyroidism patients and 15 to 17 patients who later progressed to ophthalmopathy. The 100 or so discovery patients were randomly split 7:3 into training and test sets. The study also compared thyroid tissue and blood T-cell repertoires from a handful of Graves' hyperthyroidism patients. Once sampling was done, hyperthyroidism patients were given methimazole at a starting dose of 30 mg daily, whereas ophthalmopathy patients were given high-dose intravenous methylprednisolone. Libraries were constructed in a second round of multiplex PCR, after which size selection and purification were carried out. The libraries were sequenced on an Illumina HiSeq2000 using paired-end 100 bp reads. SOAPnuke was used to process the raw data, removing reads that contained adapters or uncalled bases, had a mean Phred below 15, or lacked an exact match to the constant primer or identifier. COPE v1.2.5 was used to merge the high-quality paired reads, and each unique nucleotide sequence was defined as a clonotype. MiTCR v1.1 was used to align clonotypes to the IMGT TRBV, TRBD and TRBJ reference segments. Analysis was restricted to V-J combinations with a frequency above 0.0001, which covered about 99% of repertoires. A TCS score was defined as the ratio of F50 (clonal expansion) to E x V (chaos), with BLOSUM62-based TCRdist applied between CDR3 peptides within each V-J. Welch's t-statistics and random forest reduced around 510 V-J features to 10 to 15, which were used in a naive Bayes classifier (R e1071). No statistical method was used to set the sample size in advance, and investigators knew the group allocation. The paper describes TCR Vbeta CDR3 sequencing of 135 peripheral blood samples, made up of 43 ophthalmopathy patients, roughly 80 hyperthyroidism patients and some 17 progressor patients.

This receptor was identified in a man aged 18 to 29 with Graves disease. Donor details come from another sample of the same person, matched by shared clones. Sample: peripheral blood mononuclear cells (PBMCs), taken at new diagnosis, from a patient treated with antithyroid drugs. Here the chain combines TRBV27 and TRBJ1-5; the D gene is perhaps TRBD1, from 5 matching bases. The CDR3 corresponds to CASSLGGNWGNQPQHF. The DNA reads as follows: TGTGCCAGCAGTTTAGGGGGTAATTGGGGCAATCAGCCCCAGCATTTT.